These T cell receptor beta chains were read from a single sample in a study of CD8+CD57+ T cells in acquired aplastic anemia. TCRdb analysed the reads with MiXCR anew, one entry per CDR3 protein. The table records about 150,000 distinct CDR3 sequences, approximately 52% of them present only once. The source material was sorted CD4+, CD8+, or CD8+CD57+ T cells (not recorded which) from PBMCs. These receptors all come from a human donor with aplastic anemia. CDR3s include the opening cysteine and the closing phenylalanine or tryptophan. A D gene is named only where the DNA matches it firmly. Only some rows state a clone size, as once, few, many or a class for expanded clones.

clone_size | d_call | j_call | v_call | cdr3_aa | cdr3_nt
NA | NA | TRBJ2-3 | TRBV24-1 | CATSQADTQYF | TGTGCCACCAGTCAAGCAGATACGCAGTATTTT
NA | NA | TRBJ1-5 | TRBV2 | CASSPLEGVSNQPQHF | TGTGCCAGCAGCCCGTTAGAGGGGGTCAGCAATCAGCCCCAGCATTTT
NA | NA | TRBJ1-2 | TRBV5-1 | CASSFSGGPPNYGYTF | TGCGCCAGCAGCTTCTCCGGGGGACCTCCTAACTATGGCTACACCTTC
many | NA | TRBJ2-3 | TRBV7-9 | CASSFLRDSLTDTQYF | TGTGCCAGCAGTTTTCTCCGGGACTCTCTCACAGATACGCAGTATTTT
few | NA | TRBJ1-2 | TRBV10-3 | CAIRESPPLYGYTF | TGTGCCATCAGAGAATCGCCGCCCCTCTATGGCTACACCTTC
NA | NA | TRBJ1-3 | TRBV10-3 | CAISESIELQNTIYF | TGTGCCATCAGTGAGTCGATAGAGCTACAAAACACCATATATTTT
once | NA | TRBJ2-5 | TRBV7-9 | CASSPAVTVQETQYF | TGTGCCAGCAGCCCAGCCGTTACAGTGCAAGAGACCCAGTACTTC
once | TRBD2 | TRBJ2-5 | TRBV6-1 | CAGSELAGGPETQYF | TGTGCCGGCAGTGAACTAGCGGGGGGGCCAGAGACCCAGTACTTC
many | NA | TRBJ1-5 | TRBV12-3/TRBV12-4 | CASSWTDVGQPQHF | TGTGCCAGCAGCTGGACAGACGTTGGGCAGCCCCAGCATTTT
many | TRBD1 | TRBJ2-2 | TRBV10-1 | CASSQTGGTNTGELFF | TGCGCCAGCAGTCAAACAGGGGGCACGAACACCGGGGAGCTGTTTTTT
NA | NA | TRBJ2-1 | TRBV5-4 | CASSRADEQFF | TGTGCCAGCAGCCGGGCGGATGAGCAGTTCTTC
NA | TRBD2 | TRBJ2-3 | TRBV12-3/TRBV12-4 | CASSSGGAWNTQYF | TGTGCCAGCAGTAGCGGGGGGGCATGGAATACGCAGTATTTT
once | NA | TRBJ1-1 | TRBV20-1 | CSARGNRDTEAFF | TGCAGTGCTAGAGGAAACAGGGATACTGAAGCTTTCTTT
many | NA | TRBJ2-5 | TRBV7-8 | CASSLVSAETQYF | TGTGCCAGCAGCTTAGTCTCGGCAGAGACCCAGTACTTC
NA | NA | TRBJ1-5 | TRBV7-6 | CASSPNGNQPQHF | TGTGCCAGCAGCCCTAACGGCAATCAGCCCCAGCATTTT
NA | NA | TRBJ2-7 | TRBV24-1 | CASRSGTTYEQYF | TGTGCCAGCAGGTCCGGGACAACCTACGAGCAGTACTTC
once | NA | TRBJ1-2 | TRBV29-1 | CSVWARANYGYTF | TGCAGCGTGTGGGCTAGGGCTAACTATGGCTACACCTTC
many | NA | TRBJ2-6 | TRBV29-1 | CSVETDSPRGANVLTF | TGCAGCGTTGAGACGGACTCCCCGAGGGGGGCCAACGTCCTGACTTTC
NA | NA | TRBJ2-7 | TRBV19 | CASSIAGASYEQYF | TGTGCCAGTAGTATCGCAGGGGCCTCCTACGAGCAGTACTTC
NA | TRBD1 | TRBJ1-2 | TRBV19 | CASNDRVYGYTF | TGTGCCAGTAACGACAGGGTCTATGGCTACACCTTC
NA | TRBD1 | TRBJ2-6 | TRBV6-4 | CASSDRQGTTGANVLTF | TGTGCCAGCAGTGACAGACAGGGAACTACTGGGGCCAACGTCCTGACTTTC
NA | NA | TRBJ2-7 | TRBV2 | CASSALLLMAPSYEQYF | TGTGCCAGCAGTGCCCTACTCTTGATGGCCCCCTCCTACGAGCAGTACTTC
NA | TRBD2 | TRBJ2-2 | TRBV10-2 | CASSESNILAANTGELFF | TGCGCCAGCAGTGAGTCGAATATACTAGCGGCGAACACCGGGGAGCTGTTTTTT
NA | NA | TRBJ2-6 | TRBV5-4 | CASSPEAGANVLTF | TGTGCCAGCAGCCCAGAGGCTGGGGCCAACGTCCTGACTTTC
NA | NA | TRBJ2-2 | TRBV12-3/TRBV12-4 | CASSFHANTGELFF | TGTGCCAGCAGTTTCCATGCGAACACCGGGGAGCTGTTTTTT
many | NA | TRBJ2-7 | TRBV6-1 | CASSEGQGSYEQYF | TGTGCCAGCAGTGAAGGGCAGGGGTCCTACGAGCAGTACTTC
many | TRBD1 | TRBJ1-3 | TRBV11-1 | CASSNTGGHLEAGNTIYF | TGTGCCAGCAGTAATACAGGGGGGCACCTTGAGGCTGGAAACACCATATATTTT
NA | NA | TRBJ1-1 | TRBV7-6 | CASSLRVMNTEAFF | TGTGCCAGCAGCCTCAGGGTCATGAACACTGAAGCTTTCTTT
many | NA | TRBJ2-5 | TRBV9 | CASSVVEGRTQYF | TGTGCCAGCAGCGTAGTCGAGGGAAGGACCCAGTACTTC
NA | TRBD1 | TRBJ2-6 | TRBV10-3 | CAISEWSAGGSGANVLTF | TGTGCCATCAGTGAGTGGTCGGCAGGGGGTTCTGGGGCCAACGTCCTGACTTTC
NA | NA | TRBJ2-7 | TRBV6-1 | CASSVKVSGEQYF | TGTGCCAGCAGTGTCAAAGTCTCGGGCGAGCAGTACTTC
NA | TRBD1 | TRBJ2-7 | TRBV12-5 | CASGSRDRGLEQYF | TGTGCTAGTGGTTCCCGGGACAGAGGCCTCGAGCAGTACTTC
NA | NA | TRBJ1-5 | TRBV19 | CASKTGRNQPQHF | TGTGCCAGTAAAACAGGGAGGAATCAGCCCCAGCATTTT
many | NA | TRBJ1-5 | TRBV7-9 | CASSLERSGAQPQHF | TGTGCCAGCAGCTTAGAAAGGTCAGGGGCCCAGCCCCAGCATTTT
few | TRBD1 | TRBJ2-7 | TRBV19 | CATRTGTSYEQYF | TGTGCCACTCGGACAGGAACATCCTACGAGCAGTACTTC
NA | NA | TRBJ2-3 | TRBV20-1 | CSARGQLSTDTQYF | TGCAGTGCTAGGGGGCAGCTTAGCACAGATACGCAGTATTTT
NA | TRBD1 | TRBJ2-1 | TRBV24-1 | CATSDPGTGQEDEQFF | TGTGCCACCAGTGATCCTGGGACAGGGCAAGAAGATGAGCAGTTCTTC
NA | TRBD2 | TRBJ2-7 | TRBV11-1 | CASSKGLAGGPYVEQYF | TGTGCCAGCAGCAAAGGACTAGCGGGGGGTCCGTACGTCGAGCAGTACTTC
NA | NA | TRBJ1-3 | TRBV6-1 | CAGSITGSGNTIYF | TGTGCCGGCAGTATTACAGGCTCTGGAAACACCATATATTTT
NA | NA | TRBJ1-1 | TRBV2 | CASSEGRNTEAFF | TGTGCCAGCAGTGAAGGGCGGAACACTGAAGCTTTCTTT
many | NA | TRBJ1-2 | TRBV7-8 | CASSLAPGTYGYTF | TGTGCCAGCAGCTTAGCCCCCGGGACCTATGGCTACACCTTC
many | NA | TRBJ1-1 | TRBV7-9 | CASSLAGGLRNTEAFF | TGTGCCAGCAGCTTAGCGGGGGGGCTAAGGAACACTGAAGCTTTCTTT
NA | TRBD1 | TRBJ1-2 | TRBV6-1 | CASSEARDRAFRYGYTF | TGTGCCAGCAGTGAAGCGAGAGACAGGGCTTTCCGCTATGGCTACACCTTC
many | NA | TRBJ1-2 | TRBV6-6 | CASSYSTADLGGYTF | TGTGCCAGCAGTTACTCGACGGCTGATTTGGGTGGCTACACCTTC
NA | TRBD1 | TRBJ2-2 | TRBV10-3 | CAISDDRDRGSGELFF | TGTGCCATCAGTGACGACCGGGACAGGGGGTCCGGGGAGCTGTTTTTT
NA | TRBD2 | TRBJ2-7 | TRBV2 | CASSPREAPTYEQYF | TGTGCCAGCAGCCCCCGGGAGGCGCCCACCTACGAGCAGTACTTC
once | NA | TRBJ2-7 | TRBV7-9 | CASSSRALSSYEQYF | TGTGCCAGCAGCTCCAGGGCCCTGAGCTCCTACGAGCAGTACTTC